This T cell receptor beta chain was sequenced during a study of T cell responses to AZD1222 COVID-19 vaccine. Study-wide findings and caveats: Breadth and depth of Spike-specific TCRs rose after two AZD1222 doses.

As regards this clone: Its matching antigen is unknown.

Generated by immunoSEQ multiplex PCR, the TCRdb table keeps only in-frame clones and is missing some. The data show fewer than 150,000 clones, 70% to 90% seen once. The TCR was taken from an adult in good health. Sequences were derived from peripheral blood, sampled on day 0 of AZD1222 vaccination.

CDR3 amino acids: CASTQGANTGELFF. CDR3 bases: TGTGCCAGCACTCAGGGTGCGAACACCGGGGAGCTGTTTTTT. J is TRBJ2-2 and V is TRBV9; weak D call: TRBD1 (5 bases). V lost 6 bases, J lost 0 bases, and 9 bases lay in between. The length of the CDR3 is 14 residues. Germline values: CDR1 SGDLS, CDR2 YYNGEE.